This T cell receptor (beta chain) was sequenced in a study of graft-versus-host responses after intestinal transplantation. The wider study: Grafts that recipients had were multivisceral, liver-intestinal, or isolated intestinal transplants. Study-wide results and caveats: Where graft-donor T cell macrochimerism was present, patients had high graft-versus-host to host-versus-graft clonal ratios in allografts.

Measured with immunoSEQ multiplex PCR; TCRdb has only the in-frame clones, and not every one. This sample has roughly 130,000 clones, with around 90% found just once. A note on this clone: What it binds is not known.

This CDR3 region has 15 residues. Germline V gene data show CDR1 as GTSNPN and CDR2 as SVGIG (reference sequence). V was shortened by 2 bases and J by 2 bases, with 13 bases between the two germline ends. The V and J genes are TRBV30 and TRBJ1-5, with a weak D call TRBD1 (5 bases). This TCR was sampled from a human donor who received an intestinal transplant. The sample consisted of unstimulated CD4+ T cells sorted from spleen or lymph node cells, taken before intestinal transplant. DNA of the CDR3: TGTGCCTGGAGTTCGATGACAGACGGCAATCAGCCCCAGCATTTT. The encoded protein is CAWSSMTDGNQPQHF.